This TCR beta chain was found in a study of blood T cells in healthy people across ages. This CDR3 has 15 residues. Germline-derived CDR1 and CDR2 are SQVTM and ANQGSEA. To note about this clonotype: Since a much larger clone is just one base distant, this may be a read error.

Through a sample-barcoded 5' primer and a J-beta primer mix, a second PCR was run for 7 to 11 cycles. TCRdb redid the calling of the 5' RACE reads with MiXCR, one entry per CDR3 protein. Among about 1.6 million distinct CDR3 sequences listed, roughly 32% were seen once. This TCR derives from a woman in her 30s in good health. This chain uses TRBV29-1 with TRBJ2-1; D might be TRBD2 (5 bases). The sequencing sample was made of blood. The CDR3 protein is CSGAPALGAPNERFF. CDR3 DNA sequence: TGCAGCGGGGCCCCCGCTCTGGGAGCCCCCAATGAGCGGTTCTTC.